This T cell receptor beta chain was recovered during a study of cytomegalovirus exposure and HLA in healthy donors. Background on the study: A previous analysis identified 100 million or so unique TCR beta sequences derived from about 180 million T cells. Regarding the study as a whole: A later analysis showed TCR association rates differing by HLA locus, peaking at DRB1 and lowest at HLA-C.

Details on this clone: Its antigen is still unknown.

Vbeta (60) and Jbeta (13) primers were used in the PCR. The data were produced by immunoSEQ multiplex PCR, yet TCRdb's version contains in-frame clones alone and is incomplete. The sample records 160,000 or so clones, approximately 76% being singletons. The CDR3 spans 12 residues. V trimming: 7 bases; J trimming: 8 bases; junction bases outside the gene matches: 6. Germline V CDR1 and CDR2: MNHEY, SVGAGI. Sequenced sample: PBMCs. This sequence was found in a man in his 60s in good health and CMV-seronegative. This sequence joins TRBV6-5 and TRBJ1-2; 8 bases agree with TRBD1. CDR3 coding DNA: TGTGCCAGCACCGGACAGGGAAGGGGCTACACCTTC. Translation: CASTGQGRGYTF.